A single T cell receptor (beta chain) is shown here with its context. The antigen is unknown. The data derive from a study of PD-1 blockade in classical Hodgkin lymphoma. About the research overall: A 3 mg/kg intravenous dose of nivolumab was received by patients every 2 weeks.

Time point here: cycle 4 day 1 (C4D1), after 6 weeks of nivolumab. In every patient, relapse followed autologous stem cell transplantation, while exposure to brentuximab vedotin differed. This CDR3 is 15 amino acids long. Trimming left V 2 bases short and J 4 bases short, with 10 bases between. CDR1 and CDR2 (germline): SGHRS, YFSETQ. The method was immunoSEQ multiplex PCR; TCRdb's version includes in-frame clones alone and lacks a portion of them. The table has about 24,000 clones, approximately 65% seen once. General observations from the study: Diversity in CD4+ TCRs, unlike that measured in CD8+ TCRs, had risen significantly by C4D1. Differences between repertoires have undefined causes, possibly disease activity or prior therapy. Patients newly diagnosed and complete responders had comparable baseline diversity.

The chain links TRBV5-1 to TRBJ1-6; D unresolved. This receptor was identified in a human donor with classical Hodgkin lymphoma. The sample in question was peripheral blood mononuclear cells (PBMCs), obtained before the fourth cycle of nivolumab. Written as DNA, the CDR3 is TGCGCCAGCAGCTTAGGAGCCTATTATAATTCACCCCTCCACTTT. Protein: CASSLGAYYNSPLHF. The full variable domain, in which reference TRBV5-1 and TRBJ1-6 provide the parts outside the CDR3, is KAGVTQTPRYLIKTRGQQVTLSCSPISGHRSVSWYQQTPGQGLQFLFEYFSETQRNKGNFPGRFSGRQFSNSRSEMNVSTLELGDSALYLCASSLGAYYNSPLHFGNGTRLTVT.